This T cell receptor beta chain was identified during a study of regulatory T cells in long-lasting Graves disease (dated by TCRdb to the early 2020s). Context from the whole study: In the newly diagnosed Graves' disease group, patients had been taking antithyroid drugs for less than 3 months. Peripheral blood TCR sequencing and RNA sequencing compared persistent Graves' disease patients with newly diagnosed Graves' disease patients. The study was conducted in China and was registered as a clinical trial. A total of about 33 samples underwent TCR sequencing, from about 13 patients with persistent Graves' disease and 20 patients with newly diagnosed Graves' disease. Study-wide findings and limitations: Sequencing and analysis were restricted to the TCR beta chain. The authors noted that the small sample size was a limitation that may lower accuracy. Compared with newly diagnosed patients, persistent Graves' disease patients had lower TCR Shannon entropy and fewer highly expanded clones, which suggests clonal expansion. Only peripheral blood was studied, because thyroid tissue, the primary lesion, was inaccessible. Patients with persistent disease shared more public clonotypes (approximately 2,500) than newly diagnosed patients did (966).

This clonotype occurred many times. Its binding antigen is unknown. Qualities for individual bases were not recorded, and no much larger clone is one base off. Receptor amplification or capture employed multiplex PCR. The data were produced on an Illumina HiSeq 4000. TCR beta libraries were built with iRepertoire HTBI primers and Arm-PCR amplification of CDR3 regions. Before sequencing, the PCR products underwent gel purification. Per the original workflow: Across samples, fewer than 70 TRBV and 14 TRBJ segments were identified and used for gene usage analysis of CDR3 amino acid clonotypes. Filtered high-quality paired reads were merged into contigs using COPE and FqMerger. Contigs were aligned with BLAST to IMGT TRBV, TRBD and TRBJ reference genes, and CDR3 was defined per IMGT. Clonotypes above 0.1% frequency were classified as highly expanded clones. Shannon entropy served as the measure of repertoire diversity, while the Gini coefficient captured V-J evenness. A clonotype found in more than one individual was treated as public. TCRdb reworked the public reads: Q25 trimming with fastp, MiXCR clone assembly, productive beta chains retained. Each entry is one CDR3 protein sequence, shown with its most common DNA and genes. For this entry, the V and J calls and clone size follow TCRdb and not the study's own pipeline. The sample records roughly 500,000 distinct CDR3 sequences, approximately 12% of which are singletons. The ten largest account for 7.5% to 9% of the sample.

Explained via the paper, the time point label denotes: newly diagnosed GD, antithyroid drugs for less than 3 months. For both TCR sequencing and RNA sequencing, RNA was extracted from PBMCs using TRIzol. The diagnosis of Graves' disease was made according to American Thyroid Association guidelines. The patients came from an endocrinology department in Xi'an, China. Each patient gave about 9.1 milliliters of peripheral blood, collected in an EDTA anticoagulant tube. Ficoll Paque Plus density gradient separation was used to isolate PBMCs, and no further T cell sorting was done. An Agilent 2100 Bioanalyzer and agarose gel were used to check RNA quality, while a NanoDrop 2000 measured RNA concentration. These same records also appear under a second study, on T cells in Graves' hyperthyroidism and ophthalmopathy. The second paper states: Stable Graves' hyperthyroidism was defined as no progression to ophthalmopathy during 18 months of follow-up. Hyperthyroidism patients were newly diagnosed, with disease duration under 2 months, and aged 18 to 65 years. Any patient with an uncontrolled infection, another autoimmune disease, pregnancy or lactation was excluded. Clinical symptoms, serum thyroxine and TRAb, thyroid ultrasound, and orbital computed tomography formed the basis for the diagnoses. For the first round of RT-PCR on the TCR CDR3, the HTBI primer set was used together with the Qiagen OneStep RT-PCR kit. Most expanded thyroid clonotypes (frequency above 0.001) were also detected in blood, a finding suggesting that blood repertoires may reflect thyroid immune responses. A model built on a 13 V-J signature distinguished ophthalmopathy from stable hyperthyroidism, reaching 87.88% sensitivity and around 81% specificity in cross-validation and 80%/75% in testing. During validation, the model predicted progression to ophthalmopathy a median of around 6 months ahead of onset, with just under 71% sensitivity and more than 72% specificity. TCR V-J signatures able to tell the groups apart were searched for in a discovery cohort of about a hundred patients, of whom over 40 had Graves' ophthalmopathy and under 65 had stable Graves' hyperthyroidism. Whether ophthalmopathy could be predicted prospectively was tested in an independent validation cohort made up of approximately 19 hyperthyroidism patients plus 17 patients who later progressed to ophthalmopathy. The roughly 90 discovery patients were divided at random into training and test sets in a 7:3 ratio. In addition, the study compared T-cell repertoires in thyroid tissue and in blood from six Graves' hyperthyroidism patients. After blood sampling, hyperthyroidism patients were treated with methimazole at a starting dose of 30 mg daily, and ophthalmopathy patients were treated with high-dose intravenous methylprednisolone. The libraries were constructed in a second round of multiplex PCR and then size-selected and purified. Paired-end sequencing of the libraries was performed with 100 bp reads on an Illumina HiSeq2000. SOAPnuke was used to process the raw data, throwing out any read that contained adapters or uncalled bases, had a mean Phred below 15, or lacked an exact constant-primer or identifier match. COPE v1.2.5 was used to merge the high-quality paired reads, and each unique nucleotide sequence was defined as a clonotype. MiTCR v1.1 was used to align the clonotypes against IMGT TRBV, TRBD and TRBJ reference segments. Analysis was restricted to V-J combinations with a frequency above 0.0001, which covered 99% to 99.2% of repertoires. A TCS score was defined as the ratio between F50 (clonal expansion) and ExV (chaos), using BLOSUM62-based TCRdist between CDR3 peptides within each V-J. Welch's t-statistics and random forest reduced 500 to 550 V-J features to 10 to 15, which were used in a naive Bayes classifier (R e1071). No statistical method was used to set the sample size in advance, and investigators knew the group allocation. According to the paper, TCR Vbeta CDR3 sequencing was carried out on around 140 peripheral blood samples, which came from fewer than 50 ophthalmopathy, roughly 75 hyperthyroidism and roughly 17 progressor patients.

This sequence originates from a young woman with Graves disease. Donor details come from another sample of the same person, matched by shared clones. Here the sequenced sample was peripheral blood mononuclear cells (PBMCs), taken at new diagnosis, from a patient treated with antithyroid drugs.

The CDR3 region reads CASSSSPGTGRLYLYGYTF. The sequenced DNA: TGTGCCAGCAGTTCTAGTCCCGGGACAGGCCGCCTGTATCTCTATGGCTACACCTTC. The chain couples TRBV12-3 or TRBV12-4 to TRBJ1-2; TRBD1 agrees with 8 junctional bases. There are 19 amino acids in the CDR3, from cysteine to phenylalanine inclusive. The only DNA kept is the CDR3, 57 bases in frame from the first base. Ends trimmed: V by 4 bases, J by 4 bases; bases unmatched to a gene: 20.